The rows below give T cell receptor beta chains drawn from one sample of a study of blood T cell repertoires in COVID-19. Sequencing was performed with immunoSEQ multiplex PCR; in TCRdb, only in-frame clones are kept and a portion is missing. The sample consists of approximately 210,000 clones, approximately 84% of them appearing once. The sample was PBMCs or T cells enriched from blood (not recorded which). These receptors all come from a man in his forties who had recovered from COVID-19. Both conserved end residues are part of each CDR3. The D gene is left open where the match is weak. Size values are once, few and many counts, or a class for expanded clones, and some rows have none.

D gene	clone size	J gene	V gene	CDR3 protein	CDR3 DNA
NA	NA	TRBJ1-1	TRBV13	CASSFTGTEAFF	TGTGCCAGCAGCTTTACAGGCACTGAAGCTTTCTTT
NA	NA	TRBJ1-4	TRBV12-3/TRBV12-4	CASTLSNEKLFF	TGTGCCAGCACCCTATCAAATGAAAAACTGTTTTTT
TRBD1	NA	TRBJ1-1	TRBV30	CAWSIQGVAAEAFF	TGTGCCTGGTCGATACAGGGGGTTGCGGCTGAAGCTTTCTTT
NA	NA	TRBJ1-1	TRBV6-1	CASSAAGTGLPLNTEAFF	TGTGCCAGCAGTGCCGCTGGGACGGGACTACCCTTGAACACTGAAGCTTTCTTT
NA	NA	TRBJ1-1	TRBV10-1	CASSLTGNTEAFF	TGCGCCAGCAGCCTGACAGGGAACACTGAAGCTTTCTTT
NA	few	TRBJ1-3	TRBV5-1	CASRPTGSSGNTIYF	TGCGCCAGCAGACCAACAGGAAGCTCTGGAAACACCATATATTTT
NA	NA	TRBJ2-5	TRBV4-2	CASSPRVQQETQYF	TGTGCCAGCAGCCCCAGGGTCCAACAAGAGACCCAGTACTTC
TRBD1	few	TRBJ1-5	TRBV28	CASTGNWGQGGNQPQHF	TGTGCCAGCACGGGGAATTGGGGCCAGGGGGGCAATCAGCCCCAGCATTTT
NA	NA	TRBJ2-5	TRBV1	CTSSRLAGGRQETQYF	TGCACCAGCAGCCGGCTAGCGGGGGGCCGACAAGAGACCCAGTACTTC
NA	NA	TRBJ1-2	TRBV18	CASSPRRDYGYTF	TGTGCCAGCTCACCCAGGAGGGACTATGGCTACACCTTC
TRBD1	NA	TRBJ1-6	TRBV7-9	CASRNRGANSPLHF	TGTGCCAGCAGGAACAGGGGGGCTAATTCACCCCTCCACTTT
NA	NA	TRBJ1-6	TRBV18	CASSARGGLGNSPLHF	TGTGCCAGCTCAGCCCGGGGAGGTCTAGGAAATTCACCCCTCCACTTT
NA	NA	TRBJ2-1	TRBV9	CASSPGVAVYNEQFF	TGTGCCAGCAGCCCCGGGGTAGCGGTGTACAATGAGCAGTTCTTC
NA	few	TRBJ1-2	TRBV3-1/TRBV3-2	CASSQVRFGGYTF	TGTGCCAGCAGCCAAGTACGGTTTGGTGGCTACACCTTC
TRBD1	NA	TRBJ2-1	TRBV28	CASPRDRGATYNEQFF	TGTGCCAGTCCTCGGGACAGGGGGGCGACCTACAATGAGCAGTTCTTC
TRBD1	NA	TRBJ2-7	TRBV5-1	CASSGTGTGVPYEQYF	TGCGCCAGCAGCGGTACCGGGACAGGGGTTCCCTACGAGCAGTACTTC
NA	NA	TRBJ1-4	TRBV13	CASSLFARPNEKLFF	TGTGCCAGCAGCTTATTTGCTAGGCCTAATGAAAAACTGTTTTTT
TRBD2	NA	TRBJ2-1	TRBV5-1	CASSKVTSGDEQFF	TGCGCCAGCAGTAAAGTGACTAGCGGCGATGAGCAGTTCTTC
TRBD2	NA	TRBJ2-1	TRBV7-2	CASSSVGGGDEQFF	TGTGCCAGCAGCTCCGTCGGGGGGGGCGATGAGCAGTTCTTC
TRBD1	NA	TRBJ1-4	TRBV10-3	CAIRSGQGDEKLFF	TGTGCCATCAGATCGGGACAGGGGGATGAAAAACTGTTTTTT
TRBD1	NA	TRBJ1-1	TRBV20-1	CSTKDRVEAFF	TGCAGTACCAAAGACAGGGTTGAAGCTTTCTTT
NA	NA	TRBJ1-1	TRBV7-3	CASSLQGNTEAFF	TGTGCCAGCAGCTTACAGGGAAACACTGAAGCTTTCTTT
TRBD1	NA	TRBJ2-6	TRBV7-3	CASSLKGQSSGANVLTF	TGTGCCAGCAGCTTAAAGGGACAGTCCTCTGGGGCCAACGTCCTGACTTTC
NA	NA	TRBJ2-7	TRBV11-1	CASLGGPLYEQYF	TGTGCCAGCTTGGGCGGGCCCCTTTACGAGCAGTACTTC
TRBD2	NA	TRBJ2-5	TRBV5-4	CASSFGTSGVGETQYF	TGTGCCAGCAGCTTCGGGACTAGCGGGGTCGGCGAGACCCAGTACTTC
NA	NA	TRBJ1-1	TRBV10-3	CAISQGFPMNTEAFF	TGTGCCATCAGTCAGGGTTTCCCTATGAACACTGAAGCTTTCTTT
NA	NA	TRBJ2-3	TRBV6-1	CASSEGGVVQYF	TGTGCCAGCAGTGAAGGGGGGGTGGTGCAGTATTTT
NA	NA	TRBJ1-5	TRBV6-5	CASRGGPGNQPQHF	TGTGCCAGCAGGGGGGGGCCGGGCAATCAGCCCCAGCATTTT
NA	NA	TRBJ2-2	TRBV20-1	CSASPGARTGELFF	TGCAGTGCTAGTCCTGGCGCCAGGACCGGGGAGCTGTTTTTT
NA	NA	TRBJ2-7	TRBV30	CAWSRGNRLEQYF	TGTGCCTGGAGTCGGGGGAATAGGCTCGAGCAGTACTTC
NA	NA	TRBJ2-7	TRBV7-8	CASSLAGQSYEQYF	TGTGCCAGCAGCTTAGCCGGACAGTCCTACGAGCAGTACTTC
TRBD1	NA	TRBJ1-2	TRBV28	CASGGQGYGYTF	TGTGCCAGCGGGGGACAGGGCTATGGCTACACCTTC
NA	NA	TRBJ2-3	TRBV14	CASSQGLVPDTQYF	TGTGCCAGCAGCCAAGGGCTAGTCCCAGATACGCAGTATTTT
TRBD1	few	TRBJ2-1	TRBV4-1	CASSRSWTGVLNEQFF	TGCGCCAGCAGCCGGTCTTGGACAGGCGTGCTCAATGAGCAGTTCTTC
TRBD2	NA	TRBJ2-6	TRBV6-2/TRBV6-3	CASSYAGRVSGANVLTF	TGTGCCAGCAGTTACGCAGGGAGGGTCTCTGGGGCCAACGTCCTGACTTTC
NA	NA	TRBJ1-6	TRBV6-5	CASSYSFSYNSPLHF	TGTGCCAGCAGTTACTCGTTTTCTTATAATTCACCCCTCCACTTT
NA	NA	TRBJ2-1	TRBV7-7	CASSEASFNEQFF	TGTGCCAGCTCCGAAGCTAGCTTCAATGAGCAGTTCTTC
TRBD2	NA	TRBJ2-1	TRBV28	CASSQLSGSLAYNEQFF	TGTGCCAGCAGCCAACTTAGCGGGAGCCTCGCCTACAATGAGCAGTTCTTC
TRBD1	NA	TRBJ1-6	TRBV4-3	CASSQGDSPSYNSPLHF	TGCGCCAGCAGCCAAGGGGACAGTCCAAGCTATAATTCACCCCTCCACTTT
NA	NA	TRBJ1-2	TRBV28	CASSFWQGNGYTF	TGTGCCAGCAGTTTCTGGCAGGGAAATGGCTACACCTTC
NA	NA	TRBJ1-5	TRBV19	CASSSDRNQPQHF	TGTGCCAGTAGTTCCGACAGGAATCAGCCCCAGCATTTT